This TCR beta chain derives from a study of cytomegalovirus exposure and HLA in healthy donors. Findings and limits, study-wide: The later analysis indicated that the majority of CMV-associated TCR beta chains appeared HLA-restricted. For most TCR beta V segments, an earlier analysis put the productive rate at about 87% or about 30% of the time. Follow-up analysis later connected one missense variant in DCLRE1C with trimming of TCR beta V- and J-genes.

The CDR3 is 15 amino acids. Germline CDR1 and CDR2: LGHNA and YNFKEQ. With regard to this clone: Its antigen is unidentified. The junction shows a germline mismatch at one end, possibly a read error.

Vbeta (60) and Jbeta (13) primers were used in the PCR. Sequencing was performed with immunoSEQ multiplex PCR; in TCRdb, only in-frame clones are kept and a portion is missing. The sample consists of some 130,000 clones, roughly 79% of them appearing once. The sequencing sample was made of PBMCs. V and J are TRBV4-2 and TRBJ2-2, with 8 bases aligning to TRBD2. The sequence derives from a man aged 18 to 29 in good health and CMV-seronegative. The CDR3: CASSPLAGNTGEPFF. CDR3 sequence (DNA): TGTGCCAGCAGCCCGTTAGCGGGGAACACCGGGGAGCCGTTTTTT.